A selection of T cell receptor beta chains follows, all from one sample in a study of T-cell reconstitution after alpha-beta-depleted transplantation in children. TCRdb re-derived calls from the PCR reads in MiXCR, one entry per CDR3 protein. The sample includes hundreds of thousands of distinct CDR3 sequences, around 23% seen only once; the top ten take 13% to 15%. This specimen was PBMCs, mostly from graft donor cells, taken 360 days after TCRalphabeta/CD19-depleted stem cell transplant. These receptors came from a boy less than two years old who had a stem cell transplant for acute myeloid leukemia, so the T cells may come from the graft donor. Each CDR3 is given with its conserved first and last residue. The D gene is left open where the match is weak. Clone size is shown for a subset of rows, as once, few, many or a class of expanded clone.

d_gene | j_gene | abundance | v_gene | CDR3nt | CDR3aa
- | TRBJ2-1 | few | TRBV20-1 | TGCAGTGCTAGAGAAGCTGCGGCGAACAATGAGCAGTTCTTC | CSAREAAANNEQFF
TRBD1 | TRBJ2-5 | - | TRBV11-1 | TGTGCCAGCAGCTTAGCCCTCGTCTTCGACAGGGGAGGTGCAGAGACCCAGTACTTC | CASSLALVFDRGGAETQYF
TRBD1 | TRBJ1-2 | many | TRBV12-3/TRBV12-4 | TGTGCCAGCAGTAAACTCCGGGACAGGCTCTATGGCTACACCTTC | CASSKLRDRLYGYTF
- | TRBJ2-3 | - | TRBV28 | TGTGCCAGCATCCGGGGGGCCGCAGATACGCAGTATTTT | CASIRGAADTQYF
TRBD1 | TRBJ1-5 | many | TRBV12-3/TRBV12-4 | TGTGCCAGCAGTCTCCCCACCTACAGGGGTTGGAATCAGCCCCAGCATTTT | CASSLPTYRGWNQPQHF
TRBD2 | TRBJ2-1 | many | TRBV7-9 | TGTGCCAGCTCGGGGGGTTGGGGTAACAATGAGCAGTTCTTC | CASSGGWGNNEQFF
- | TRBJ2-1 | - | TRBV29-1 | TGCAGCGTTGAAGACAAGTTACCGGGACTCCTTTGGAGCAATGAGCAGTTCTTC | CSVEDKLPGLLWSNEQFF
- | TRBJ2-1 | many | TRBV5-5 | TGTGCCAGCCACCTCGGGAGGGGACAGGGAGCATACAATGAGCAGTTCTTC | CASHLGRGQGAYNEQFF
- | TRBJ2-2 | many | TRBV6-5 | TGTGCCAGCAGTCCGGACTATCGGGAGCTGTTTTTT | CASSPDYRELFF
TRBD2 | TRBJ2-1 | few | TRBV7-2 | TGTGCCAGCAGCTTAGGCGGTAGCGGGGGTAACAATGAGCAGTTCTTC | CASSLGGSGGNNEQFF
TRBD2 | TRBJ2-5 | few | TRBV7-2 | TGTGCCAGCAGCCCAGAAGGACTAGCGGGGTCGGGAGAGACCCAGTACTTC | CASSPEGLAGSGETQYF
TRBD1 | TRBJ1-5 | - | TRBV2 | TGTGCCAGCAGTGGACAGGGGGCGAGTAATCAGCCCCAGCATTTT | CASSGQGASNQPQHF
- | TRBJ2-5 | few | TRBV10-3 | TGTGCCATCAGTGAGCCCAGCCTAGGCCAAGAGACCCAGTACTTC | CAISEPSLGQETQYF
TRBD1 | TRBJ2-7 | few | TRBV7-9 | TGTGCCAGCAGCTTGGTGGCAGGGGGAAACGAGCAGTACTTC | CASSLVAGGNEQYF
TRBD2 | TRBJ2-3 | few | TRBV6-5 | TGTGCCAGCAGTTACTCCCCGGGGGTAGCGGGGACCAGCACAGATACGCAGTATTTT | CASSYSPGVAGTSTDTQYF
TRBD1 | TRBJ1-1 | many | TRBV11-2 | TGTGCCAGCAGCTTCGACAGGGGGGGAACTGAAGCTTTCTTT | CASSFDRGGTEAFF
- | TRBJ1-1 | few | TRBV29-1 | TGCAGCGTTGTTGGCAGAATGAGCACTGAAGCTTTCTTT | CSVVGRMSTEAFF
- | TRBJ2-1 | few | TRBV7-9 | TGTGCCAGCAGCTTAGGCACAGGCCACAATGAGCAGTTCTTC | CASSLGTGHNEQFF
- | TRBJ2-1 | many | TRBV4-1 | TGCGCCAGCAGCCACAGCGATGAGCAGTTCTTC | CASSHSDEQFF
TRBD1 | TRBJ2-2 | few | TRBV12-3/TRBV12-4 | TGTGCCAGCGGATCCAGGAAGGGACAGCAAAACACCGGGGAGCTGTTTTTT | CASGSRKGQQNTGELFF
- | TRBJ1-5 | many | TRBV20-1 | TGCAGTGCTAGGGAATATCGGGGTTCCGGACAGCCCCAGCATTTT | CSAREYRGSGQPQHF
- | TRBJ2-1 | - | TRBV20-1 | TGCAGTGCTAGAGATCCTCTGGGGGGAAGGAATGAGCAGTTCTTC | CSARDPLGGRNEQFF
TRBD1 | TRBJ1-2 | - | TRBV28 | TGTGCCAGCAGTTTATTGGACAGGGCCGATGGCTACACCTTC | CASSLLDRADGYTF
TRBD2 | TRBJ2-5 | few | TRBV20-1 | TGCAGTGCTAGAGATCCGAATGGACTAGCGGACGGGGAGACCCAGTACTTC | CSARDPNGLADGETQYF
TRBD1 | TRBJ2-4 | many | TRBV6-2/TRBV6-3 | TGTGCCAGCAGCAGGACAGGGAAAAACATTCAGTACTTC | CASSRTGKNIQYF
- | TRBJ1-2 | once | TRBV7-9 | TGTGCCAGCAGAGGGACCCCGGGCCGTGGGAGCTATGGCTACACCTTC | CASRGTPGRGSYGYTF
- | TRBJ1-5 | few | TRBV6-1 | TGTGCCAGCACCGAGGGGGAAAATCAGCCCCAGCATTTT | CASTEGENQPQHF
- | TRBJ1-1 | few | TRBV20-1 | TGCAGTGCTAGAGGAGGAAAGGAAGGAGCTTTCTTT | CSARGGKEGAFF
- | TRBJ2-6 | many | TRBV20-1 | TGCAGTGCTAGAGCGTACTCTGGGGCCAACGTCCTGACTTTC | CSARAYSGANVLTF
- | TRBJ1-2 | - | TRBV7-2 | TGTGCCAGCAGCCCTGGACCAAGCAGCTATGGCTACACCTTC | CASSPGPSSYGYTF
- | TRBJ2-3 | - | TRBV9 | TGTGCCAGCAGCCCCTCACAGAAGTTAACTAGCACAGATACGCAGTATTTT | CASSPSQKLTSTDTQYF
TRBD1 | TRBJ2-1 | many | TRBV7-9 | TGTGCCAGCAGCTCTCCGGGACAGGGGCGGCATGAGCAGTTCTTC | CASSSPGQGRHEQFF
- | TRBJ2-7 | - | TRBV20-1 | TGCAGTGCCAAGCGGACCTACGAGCAGTACTTC | CSAKRTYEQYF
- | TRBJ1-2 | - | TRBV18 | TGTGCCAGCTCGGTCCCAGGGTACTATGGCTACACCTTC | CASSVPGYYGYTF
TRBD1 | TRBJ2-7 | many | TRBV6-1 | TGTGCCAGCCTAGGACAGGGAGTCTACGAGCAGTACTTC | CASLGQGVYEQYF
- | TRBJ2-1 | many | TRBV5-1 | TGCGCCAGCAGCGTAACAATCGGACAAGTCTATGAGCAGTTCTTC | CASSVTIGQVYEQFF
TRBD1 | TRBJ1-1 | many | TRBV20-1 | TGCAGTGCTAGAGAGACAGGGGAAGCTTTCTTT | CSARETGEAFF
TRBD2 | TRBJ2-1 | many | TRBV20-1 | TGCAGTGCCTCAGCGGGGGCCATCCTCGTAACCTACAATGAGCAGTTCTTC | CSASAGAILVTYNEQFF
- | TRBJ2-3 | many | TRBV20-1 | TGCAGTGCTAACCCGACTAGTTTTTCTAGCACAGATACGCAGTATTTT | CSANPTSFSSTDTQYF
- | TRBJ2-3 | many | TRBV20-1 | TGCAGTGCTAGAGATTGGGACGTAGATACGCAGTATTTT | CSARDWDVDTQYF
- | TRBJ2-2 | many | TRBV12-3/TRBV12-4 | TGTGCCAGCAGCCGCCCTAACACCGGGGAGCTGTTTTTT | CASSRPNTGELFF
- | TRBJ2-2 | few | TRBV6-1 | TGTGCCAGCAGTGAAGCGCAAGAACTAGTATCGAACACCGGGGAGCTGTTTTTT | CASSEAQELVSNTGELFF
- | TRBJ1-1 | - | TRBV29-1 | TGCAGCGTTGAAACCCAGGCGGGGAACACTGAAGCTTTCTTT | CSVETQAGNTEAFF
TRBD1 | TRBJ2-7 | once | TRBV6-5 | TGTGCCAGCAGTTTATCCTACGCCGGGACAGGGTTCTACGAGCAGTACTTC | CASSLSYAGTGFYEQYF
TRBD1 | TRBJ1-5 | many | TRBV12-3/TRBV12-4 | TGTGCCAGCAGTTTGGCAGGGACAGGTCAGCCCCAGCATTTT | CASSLAGTGQPQHF
TRBD2 | TRBJ2-1 | many | TRBV10-2 | TGCGCCAGCAGAAGGGAACTAGCGGGGGACAATGAGCAGTTCTTC | CASRRELAGDNEQFF
TRBD2 | TRBJ2-5 | many | TRBV20-1 | TGCAGTGCCCTACTAGCGGGGGTGCAGACCCAGTACTTC | CSALLAGVQTQYF
- | TRBJ1-1 | - | TRBV25-1 | TGTGCCAGCAGTCTTGACGGGGCAGAAGCTTTCTTT | CASSLDGAEAFF
TRBD1 | TRBJ2-1 | many | TRBV6-5 | TGTGCCAGCAGTTACCATCTGACAGGGGACAATGAGCAGTTCTTC | CASSYHLTGDNEQFF
- | TRBJ2-5 | many | TRBV20-1 | TGCAGTGCTAGAGGATCAGAGACCCAGTACTTC | CSARGSETQYF
- | TRBJ2-4 | - | TRBV12-3/TRBV12-4 | TGTGCCAGCAGTTTAGCCGGGAACATTCAGTACTTC | CASSLAGNIQYF
- | TRBJ1-6 | few | TRBV15 | TGTGCCACCAGCAGAGAGGAACATTATAATTCACCCCTCCACTTT | CATSREEHYNSPLHF
- | TRBJ2-3 | - | TRBV12-3/TRBV12-4 | TGTGCCAGCAGTTCAGGCGGGTTCACAGATACGCAGTATTTT | CASSSGGFTDTQYF
- | TRBJ2-7 | many | TRBV7-9 | TGTGCCAGCAGCCCTACGACAGCAGGATCCTACGAGCAGTACTTC | CASSPTTAGSYEQYF
- | TRBJ2-3 | - | TRBV6-1 | TGTGCCAGCAGCCTCAGTACCGGCGGGGGCATAGATACGCAGTATTTT | CASSLSTGGGIDTQYF